Described below is a single T cell receptor beta chain sequence and its context. Other nucleotide sequences from this sample produce the same CDR3. Some 32,000 T cell genomes, or approximately 190 ng DNA, went into the sorted-subset replicate PCRs. Libraries were prepared by immunoSEQ multiplex PCR; TCRdb keeps only in-frame clonotypes and omits some of them. The sample includes millions of clones, roughly 91% seen only once; the top ten take 1.5% to 2%. CDR3 length: 14 residues. Germline loops: CDR1 SEHNR, CDR2 FQNEAQ (reference sequence). Trimming shortened V by 5 bases and J by 2 bases, and 13 bases separated the two germline ends. The data belong to a study of shared clonotypes between healthy human individuals. Background on the study: Used for every donor were three CD4 naive, three CD4 memory, two CD8 naive and one CD8 memory plate.

Naive CD8 cells lacked CD45RO, underwent positive selection for CCR7 and left out terminally differentiated effector memory CD45RA+ cells. The healthy adult donors were HIV-negative and reported no recent acute infections or vaccinations. This receptor was obtained from a man aged 18 to 30 in good health. Some clones in this sample may be carry-over from other donors' samples. The chain uses TRBV7-9 and TRBJ2-7; D possibly corresponds to TRBD1 (6 bases). Sequenced input: naive CD8+ T cells from PBMCs. The CDR3 loop reads CASSPPGHPYEQYF. The CDR3 DNA follows: TGTGCCAGCAGCCCGCCGGGACACCCCTACGAGCAGTACTTC.